Listed here is a single T cell receptor beta chain. This specimen belongs to a study of cytomegalovirus exposure and HLA in healthy donors. 60 Vbeta and 13 Jbeta primers were used in PCR. Generated by immunoSEQ multiplex PCR, the TCRdb table keeps only in-frame clones and is missing some. The table has about 170,000 clones, 70% to 90% seen once. Trimming took 5 bases from V and 2 from J, leaving 10 bases between them. Germline loops: CDR1 SGHNT, CDR2 YENEEA. The CDR3 has 15 residues. The receptor comes from a man aged 25 to 45 in good health and CMV-seropositive. The sequencing input was PBMCs. The rearrangement joins TRBV11-3 to TRBJ2-6, with a possible D match to TRBD2 (5 bases). In DNA form, the CDR3 reads TGTGCCAGCAGCGTAGGGCGGGCTGGGGCCAACGTCCTGACTTTC. It specifies CASSVGRAGANVLTF.